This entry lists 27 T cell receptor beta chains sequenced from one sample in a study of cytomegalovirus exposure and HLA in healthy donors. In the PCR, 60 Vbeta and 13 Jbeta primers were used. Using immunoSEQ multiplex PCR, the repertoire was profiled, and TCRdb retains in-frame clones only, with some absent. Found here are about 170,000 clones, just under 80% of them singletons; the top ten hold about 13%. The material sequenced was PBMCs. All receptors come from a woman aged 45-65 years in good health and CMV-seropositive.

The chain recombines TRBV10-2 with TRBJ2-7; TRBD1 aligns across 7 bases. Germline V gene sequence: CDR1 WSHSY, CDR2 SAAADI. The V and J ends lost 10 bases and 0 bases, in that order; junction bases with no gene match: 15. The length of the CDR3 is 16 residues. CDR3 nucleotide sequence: TGCGCCAACCCACAGGGGTTGGAATGTGGCTCCTACGAGCAGTACTTC. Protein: CANPQGLECGSYEQYF.

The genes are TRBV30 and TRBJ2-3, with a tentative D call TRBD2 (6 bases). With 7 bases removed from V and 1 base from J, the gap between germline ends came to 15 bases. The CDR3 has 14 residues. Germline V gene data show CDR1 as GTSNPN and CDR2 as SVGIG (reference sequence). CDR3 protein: CASGGPRGTDTQYF. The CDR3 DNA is TGTGCCTCCGGGGGACCCCGGGGCACAGATACGCAGTATTTT.

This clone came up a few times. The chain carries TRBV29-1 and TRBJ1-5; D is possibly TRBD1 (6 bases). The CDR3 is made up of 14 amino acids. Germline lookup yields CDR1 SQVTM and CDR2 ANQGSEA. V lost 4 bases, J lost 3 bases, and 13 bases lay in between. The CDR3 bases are TGCAGCGTTGCCGAGGACAGCTCCAATCAGCCCCAGCATTTT. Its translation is CSVAEDSSNQPQHF.

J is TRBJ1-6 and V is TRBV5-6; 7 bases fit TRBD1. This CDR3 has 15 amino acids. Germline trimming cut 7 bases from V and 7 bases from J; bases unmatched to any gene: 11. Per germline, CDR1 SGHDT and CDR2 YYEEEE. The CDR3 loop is CASAPTGTANSPLHF. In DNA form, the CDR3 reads TGTGCCAGCGCCCCGACCGGGACAGCAAATTCACCCCTCCACTTT.

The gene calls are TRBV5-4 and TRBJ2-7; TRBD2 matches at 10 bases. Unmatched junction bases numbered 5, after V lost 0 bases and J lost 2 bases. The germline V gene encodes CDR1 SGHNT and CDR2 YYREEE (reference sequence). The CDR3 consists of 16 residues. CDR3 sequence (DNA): TGTGCCAGCAGCTTGGCCCCTAGCGGGGGTGCCTACGAGCAGTACTTC. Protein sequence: CASSLAPSGGAYEQYF. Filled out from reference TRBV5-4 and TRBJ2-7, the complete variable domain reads ETGVTQSPTHLIKTRGQQVTLRCSSQSGHNTVSWYQQALGQGPQFIFQYYREEENGRGNFPPRFSGLQFPNYSSELNVNALELDDSALYLCASSLAPSGGAYEQYFGPGTRLTVT.

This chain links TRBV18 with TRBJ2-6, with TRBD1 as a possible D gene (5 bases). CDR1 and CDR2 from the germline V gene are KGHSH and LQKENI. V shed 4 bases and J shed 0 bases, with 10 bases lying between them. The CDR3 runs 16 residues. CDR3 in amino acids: CASSRTGPSGANVLTF. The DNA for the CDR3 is TGTGCCAGCTCACGAACAGGCCCCTCTGGGGCCAACGTCCTGACTTTC.

CDR3 in DNA: TGTGCCAGCAGCTTCTGGGGACAGAATGAAGCTTTCTTT. It yields the protein CASSFWGQNEAFF. This chain connects TRBV7-2 to TRBJ1-1; the match to TRBD1 covers 7 bases. Trimming took 3 bases from V and 7 from J; bases not matched to a gene: 5. The germline gives CDR1 SGHTA, CDR2 FQGNSA. The CDR3 spans 13 residues.

The CDR3 sequence is CASSGQGRTGELFF. The CDR3 bases are TGTGCCAGCAGTGGACAGGGGCGCACCGGGGAGCTGTTTTTT. This chain uses TRBV2 with TRBJ2-2; 8 nucleotides match TRBD1. This CDR3 has 14 residues. In germline, CDR1 is SNHLY, CDR2 FYNNEI. V dropped 4 bases and J dropped 4; count of bases not matched to a gene: 2. Filled out from reference TRBV2 and TRBJ2-2, the complete variable domain reads EPEVTQTPSHQVTQMGQEVILRCVPISNHLYFYWYRQILGQKVEFLVSFYNNEISEKSEIFDDQFSVERPDGSNFTLKIRSTKLEDSAMYFCASSGQGRTGELFFGEGSRLTVL.

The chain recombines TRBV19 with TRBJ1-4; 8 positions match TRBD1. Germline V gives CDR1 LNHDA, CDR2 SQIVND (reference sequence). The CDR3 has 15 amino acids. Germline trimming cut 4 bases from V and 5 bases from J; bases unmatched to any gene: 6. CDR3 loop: CASSTGGELNEKLFF. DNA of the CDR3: TGTGCCAGTAGTACAGGGGGCGAATTGAATGAAAAACTGTTTTTT.

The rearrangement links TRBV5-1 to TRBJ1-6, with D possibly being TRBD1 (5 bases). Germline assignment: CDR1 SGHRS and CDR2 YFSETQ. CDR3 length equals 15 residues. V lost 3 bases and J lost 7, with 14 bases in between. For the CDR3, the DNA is TGCGCCAGCAGCTCCTCGGGGGGGAGGAATTCACCCCTCCACTTT. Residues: CASSSSGGRNSPLHF.

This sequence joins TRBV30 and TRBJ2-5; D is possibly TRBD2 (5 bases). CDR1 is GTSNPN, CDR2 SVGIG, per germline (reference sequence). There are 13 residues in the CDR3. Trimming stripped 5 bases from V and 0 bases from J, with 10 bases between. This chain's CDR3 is CAWAPGYQETQYF. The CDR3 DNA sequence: TGTGCCTGGGCCCCGGGGTACCAAGAGACCCAGTACTTC.

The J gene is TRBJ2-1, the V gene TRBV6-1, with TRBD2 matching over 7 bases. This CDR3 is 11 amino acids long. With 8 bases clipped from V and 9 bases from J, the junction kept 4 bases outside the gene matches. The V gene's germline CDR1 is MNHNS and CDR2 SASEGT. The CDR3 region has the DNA TGTGCCAGCGGACTAGGACTTGAGCAGTTCTTC. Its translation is CASGLGLEQFF.

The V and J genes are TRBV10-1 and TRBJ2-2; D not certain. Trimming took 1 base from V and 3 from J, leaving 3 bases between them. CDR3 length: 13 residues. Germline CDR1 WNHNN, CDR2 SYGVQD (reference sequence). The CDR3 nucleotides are TGCGCCAGCAGTGAGTTATACACCGGGGAGCTGTTTTTT. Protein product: CASSELYTGELFF.

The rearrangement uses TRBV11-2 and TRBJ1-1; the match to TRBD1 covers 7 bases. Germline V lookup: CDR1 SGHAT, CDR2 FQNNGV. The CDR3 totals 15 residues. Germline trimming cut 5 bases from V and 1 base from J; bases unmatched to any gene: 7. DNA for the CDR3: TGTGCCAGCAGCATAGGGGGCGAATGGAACACTGAAGCTTTCTTT. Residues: CASSIGGEWNTEAFF.

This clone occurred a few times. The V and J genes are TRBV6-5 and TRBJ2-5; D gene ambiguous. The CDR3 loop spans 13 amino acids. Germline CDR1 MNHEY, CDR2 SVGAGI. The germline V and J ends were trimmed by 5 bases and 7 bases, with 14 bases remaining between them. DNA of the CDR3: TGTGCCAGCAGTGAAACTACTCTCGGGACCCAGTACTTC. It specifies CASSETTLGTQYF.

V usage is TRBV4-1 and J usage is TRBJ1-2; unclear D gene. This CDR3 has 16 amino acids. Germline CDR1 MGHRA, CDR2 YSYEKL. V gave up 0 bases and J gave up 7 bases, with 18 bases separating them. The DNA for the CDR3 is TGCGCCAGCAGCCAAGAATTATCCAGACCCTCGGGTGGCTACACCTTC. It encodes CASSQELSRPSGGYTF.

The CDR3 spells CASSADREQYF. The DNA of the CDR3 is TGCGCCAGCAGCGCGGACAGGGAGCAGTACTTC. J is TRBJ2-7 and V is TRBV5-1, with 7 positions matching TRBD1. V gave up 4 bases and J gave up 7 bases; unmatched junction bases: 2. The length of the CDR3 is 11 residues. Looked up from germline, CDR1 is SGHRS and CDR2 is YFSETQ.

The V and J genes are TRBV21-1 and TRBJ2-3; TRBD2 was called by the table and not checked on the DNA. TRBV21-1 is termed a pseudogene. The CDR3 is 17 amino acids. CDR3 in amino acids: CASSKRIAGGPTDTQYF. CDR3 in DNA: TGTGCCAGCAGCAAACGGATAGCGGGGGGGCCTACAGATACGCAGTATTTT.

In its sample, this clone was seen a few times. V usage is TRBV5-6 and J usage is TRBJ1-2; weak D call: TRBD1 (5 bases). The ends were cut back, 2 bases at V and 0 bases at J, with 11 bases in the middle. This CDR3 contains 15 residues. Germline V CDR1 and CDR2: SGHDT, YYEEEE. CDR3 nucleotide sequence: TGTGCCAGCAGCTTCCGGGGGGATCCTAACTATGGCTACACCTTC. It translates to CASSFRGDPNYGYTF.

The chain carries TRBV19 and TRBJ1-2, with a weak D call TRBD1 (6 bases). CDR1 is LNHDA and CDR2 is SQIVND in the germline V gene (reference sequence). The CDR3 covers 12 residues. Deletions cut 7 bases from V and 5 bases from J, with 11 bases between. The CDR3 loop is CASTGTPYGYTF. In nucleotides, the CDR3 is TGTGCCAGTACCGGGACACCTTATGGCTACACCTTC.

This CDR3 is CASSPGGGVAGELFF. For the CDR3, the DNA is TGTGCCAGCTCACCGGGAGGAGGGGTCGCCGGGGAGCTGTTTTTT. The V and J genes are TRBV18 and TRBJ2-2, with D tentatively TRBD2 (6 bases). Germline assignment: CDR1 KGHSH and CDR2 LQKENI. The CDR3 runs 15 residues. V lost 3 bases and J 6 bases, leaving 14 bases between the germline ends.

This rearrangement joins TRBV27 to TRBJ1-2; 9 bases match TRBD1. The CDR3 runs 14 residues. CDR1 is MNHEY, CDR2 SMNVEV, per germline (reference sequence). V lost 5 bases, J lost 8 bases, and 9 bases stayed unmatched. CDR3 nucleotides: TGTGCCAGCAGTCCAGGCACAGGGGGCTGGGGCTACACCTTC. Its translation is CASSPGTGGWGYTF.

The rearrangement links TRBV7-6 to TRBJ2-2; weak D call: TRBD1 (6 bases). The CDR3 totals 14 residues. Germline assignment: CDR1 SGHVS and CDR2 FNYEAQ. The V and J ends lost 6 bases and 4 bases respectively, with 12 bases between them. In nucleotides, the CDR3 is TGTGCCAGCAGTTCACACAGGGTCACCGGGGAGCTGTTTTTT. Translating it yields CASSSHRVTGELFF.

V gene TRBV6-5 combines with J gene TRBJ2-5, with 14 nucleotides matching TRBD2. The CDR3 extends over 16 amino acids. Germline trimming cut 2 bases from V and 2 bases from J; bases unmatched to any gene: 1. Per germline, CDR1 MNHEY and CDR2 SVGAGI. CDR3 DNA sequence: TGTGCCAGCAGTTACGGGACTAGCGGGGGACAAGAGACCCAGTACTTC. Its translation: CASSYGTSGGQETQYF.

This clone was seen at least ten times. In nucleotides, the CDR3 is TGTGCCAGCAGTTACTCGAGAGAGAACACCGGGGAGCTGTTTTTT. Translated, it gives CASSYSRENTGELFF. The chain combines TRBV6-5 with TRBJ2-2; D is unresolved. Trimming took 0 bases from V and 1 from J, leaving 6 bases between them. Looked up from germline, CDR1 is MNHEY and CDR2 is SVGAGI. This CDR3 is 15 amino acids long.

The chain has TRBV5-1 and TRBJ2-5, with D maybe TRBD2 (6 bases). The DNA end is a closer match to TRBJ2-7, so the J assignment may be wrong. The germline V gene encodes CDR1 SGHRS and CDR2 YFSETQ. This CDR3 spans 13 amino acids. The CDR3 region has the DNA TGCGCCAGCAGCCGCGGGGATCTTTACGAGCAGTACTTC. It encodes CASSRGDLYEQYF.

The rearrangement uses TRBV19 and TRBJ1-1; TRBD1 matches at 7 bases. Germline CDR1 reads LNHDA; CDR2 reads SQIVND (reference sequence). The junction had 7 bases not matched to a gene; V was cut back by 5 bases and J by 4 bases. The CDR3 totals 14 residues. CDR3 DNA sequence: TGTGCCAGTAGTCTCACAGGGGTTTCCACTGAAGCTTTCTTT. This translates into CASSLTGVSTEAFF. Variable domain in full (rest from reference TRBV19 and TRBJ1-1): DGGITQSPKYLFRKEGQNVTLSCEQNLNHDAMYWYRQDPGQGLRLIYYSQIVNDFQKGDIAEGYSVSREKKESFPLTVTSAQKNPTAFYLCASSLTGVSTEAFFGQGTRLTVV.